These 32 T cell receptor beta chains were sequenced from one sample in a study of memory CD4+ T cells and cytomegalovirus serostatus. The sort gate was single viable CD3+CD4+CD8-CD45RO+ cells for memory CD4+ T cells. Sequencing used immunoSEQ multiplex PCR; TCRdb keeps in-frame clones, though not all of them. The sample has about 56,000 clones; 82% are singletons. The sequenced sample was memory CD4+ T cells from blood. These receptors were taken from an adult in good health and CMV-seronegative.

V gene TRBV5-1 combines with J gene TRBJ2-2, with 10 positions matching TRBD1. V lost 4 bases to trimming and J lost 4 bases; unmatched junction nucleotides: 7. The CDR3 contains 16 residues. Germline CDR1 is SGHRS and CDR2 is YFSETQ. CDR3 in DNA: TGCGCCAGCAGCCCCCGACAGGGGGCACGCACCGGGGAGCTGTTTTTT. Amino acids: CASSPRQGARTGELFF.

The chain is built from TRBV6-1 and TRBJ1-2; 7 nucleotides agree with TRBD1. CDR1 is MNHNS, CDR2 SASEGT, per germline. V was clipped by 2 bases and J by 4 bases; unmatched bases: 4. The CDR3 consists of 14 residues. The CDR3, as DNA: TGTGCCAGCAGTGAAAGGGGGACAGTCTATGGCTACACCTTC. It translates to CASSERGTVYGYTF.

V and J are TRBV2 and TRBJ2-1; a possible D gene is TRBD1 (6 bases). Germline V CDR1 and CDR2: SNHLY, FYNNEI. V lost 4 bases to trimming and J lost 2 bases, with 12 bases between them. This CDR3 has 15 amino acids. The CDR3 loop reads CASSGTGRTYNEQFF. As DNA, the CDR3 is TGTGCCAGCAGTGGTACAGGGCGGACCTACAATGAGCAGTTCTTC.

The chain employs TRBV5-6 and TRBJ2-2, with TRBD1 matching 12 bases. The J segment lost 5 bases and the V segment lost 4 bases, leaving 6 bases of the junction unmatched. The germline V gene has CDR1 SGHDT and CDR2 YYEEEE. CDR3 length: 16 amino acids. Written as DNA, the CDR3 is TGTGCCAGCAGCCCAGGGACAGGGGGCCCGACCGGGGAGCTGTTTTTT. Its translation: CASSPGTGGPTGELFF.

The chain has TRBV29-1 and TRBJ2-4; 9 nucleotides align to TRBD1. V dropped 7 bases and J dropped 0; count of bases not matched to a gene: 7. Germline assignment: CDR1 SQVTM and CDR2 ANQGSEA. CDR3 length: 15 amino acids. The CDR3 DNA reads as TGCAGCGCCATGGACAGGGGCTTAGCCAAAAACATTCAGTACTTC. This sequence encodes CSAMDRGLAKNIQYF.

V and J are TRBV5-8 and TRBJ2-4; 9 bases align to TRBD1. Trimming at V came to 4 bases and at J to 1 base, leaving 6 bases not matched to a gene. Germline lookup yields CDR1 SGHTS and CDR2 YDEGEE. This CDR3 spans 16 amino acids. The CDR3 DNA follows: TGTGCCAGCAGCATGGCCGGGACAGGGGCCAAAAACATTCAGTACTTC. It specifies CASSMAGTGAKNIQYF. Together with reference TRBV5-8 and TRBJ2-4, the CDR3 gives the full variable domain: EAGVTQSPTHLIKTRGQQATLRCSPISGHTSVYWYQQALGLGLQFLLWYDEGEERNRGNFPPRFSGRQFPNYSSELNVNALELEDSALYLCASSMAGTGAKNIQYFGAGTRLSVL.

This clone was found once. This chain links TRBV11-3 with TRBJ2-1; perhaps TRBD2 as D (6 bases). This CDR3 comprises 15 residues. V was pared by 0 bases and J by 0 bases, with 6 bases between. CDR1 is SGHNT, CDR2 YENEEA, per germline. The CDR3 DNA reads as TGTGCCAGCAGCTTAGACGGGAGCTCCTACAATGAGCAGTTCTTC. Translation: CASSLDGSSYNEQFF.

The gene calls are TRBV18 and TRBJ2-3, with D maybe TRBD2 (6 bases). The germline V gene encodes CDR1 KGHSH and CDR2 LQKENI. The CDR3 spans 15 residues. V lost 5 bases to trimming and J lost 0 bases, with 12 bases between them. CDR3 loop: CASSGTAWSTDTQYF. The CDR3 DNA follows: TGTGCCAGCTCAGGGACTGCCTGGAGCACAGATACGCAGTATTTT.

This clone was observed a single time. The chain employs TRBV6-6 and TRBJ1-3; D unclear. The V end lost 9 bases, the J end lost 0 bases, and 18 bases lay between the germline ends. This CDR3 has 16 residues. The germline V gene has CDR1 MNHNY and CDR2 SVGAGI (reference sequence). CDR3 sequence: CASENIRRYSGNTIYF. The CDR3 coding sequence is TGTGCCAGTGAAAACATCAGGAGATACTCTGGAAACACCATATATTTT.

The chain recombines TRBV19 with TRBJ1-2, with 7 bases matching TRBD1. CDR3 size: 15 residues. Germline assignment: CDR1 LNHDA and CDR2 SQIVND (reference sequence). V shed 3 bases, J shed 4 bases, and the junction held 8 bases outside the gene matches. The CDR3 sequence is CASSMEGASFYGYTF. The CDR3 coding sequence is TGTGCCAGTAGTATGGAGGGGGCATCCTTCTATGGCTACACCTTC.

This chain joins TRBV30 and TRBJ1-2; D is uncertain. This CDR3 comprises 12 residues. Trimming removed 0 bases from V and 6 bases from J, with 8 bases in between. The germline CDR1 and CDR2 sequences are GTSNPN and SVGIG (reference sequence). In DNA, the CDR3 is TGTGCCTGGAGTGTATTTGGGCATGGCTACACCTTC. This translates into CAWSVFGHGYTF.

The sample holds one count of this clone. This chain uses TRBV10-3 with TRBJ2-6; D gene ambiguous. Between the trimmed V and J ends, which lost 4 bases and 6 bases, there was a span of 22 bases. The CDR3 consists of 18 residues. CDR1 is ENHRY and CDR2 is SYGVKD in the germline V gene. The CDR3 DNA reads TGTGCCATCAGTGCTAAGTTCCTGGACGGAGAGAAGGCCAACGTCCTGACTTTC. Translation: CAISAKFLDGEKANVLTF.

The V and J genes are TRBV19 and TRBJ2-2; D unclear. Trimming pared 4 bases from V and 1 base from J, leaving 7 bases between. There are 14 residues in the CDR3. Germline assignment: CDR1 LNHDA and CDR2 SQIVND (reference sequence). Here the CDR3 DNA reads TGTGCCAGTAGTAAACAGCTGAACACCGGGGAGCTGTTTTTT. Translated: CASSKQLNTGELFF.

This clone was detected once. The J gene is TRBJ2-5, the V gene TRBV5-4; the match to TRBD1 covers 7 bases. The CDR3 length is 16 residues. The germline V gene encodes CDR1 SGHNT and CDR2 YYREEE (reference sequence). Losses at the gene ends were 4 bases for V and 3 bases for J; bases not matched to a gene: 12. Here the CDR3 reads CASSPWVGGREETQYF. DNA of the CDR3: TGTGCCAGCAGCCCCTGGGTAGGGGGCAGAGAAGAGACCCAGTACTTC.

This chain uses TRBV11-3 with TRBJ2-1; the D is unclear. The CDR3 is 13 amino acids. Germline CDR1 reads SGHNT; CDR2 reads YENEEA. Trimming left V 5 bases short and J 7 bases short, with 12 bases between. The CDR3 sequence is CASSLTRFNEQFF. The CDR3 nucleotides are TGTGCCAGCAGCCTTACCCGCTTTAATGAGCAGTTCTTC. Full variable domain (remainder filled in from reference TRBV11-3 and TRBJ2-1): EAGVVQSPRYKIIEKKQPVAFWCNPISGHNTLYWYLQNLGQGPELLIRYENEEAVDDSQLPKDRFSAERLKGVDSTLKIQPAELGDSAVYLCASSLTRFNEQFFGPGTRLTVL.

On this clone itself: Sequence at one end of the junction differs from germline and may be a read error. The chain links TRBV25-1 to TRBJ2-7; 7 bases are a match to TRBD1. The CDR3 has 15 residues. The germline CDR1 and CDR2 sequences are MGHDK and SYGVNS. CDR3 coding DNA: TGTGCCAGCGGGTATACAGGGGCGACCTCCAACGAGCAGTACTTC. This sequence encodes CASGYTGATSNEQYF.

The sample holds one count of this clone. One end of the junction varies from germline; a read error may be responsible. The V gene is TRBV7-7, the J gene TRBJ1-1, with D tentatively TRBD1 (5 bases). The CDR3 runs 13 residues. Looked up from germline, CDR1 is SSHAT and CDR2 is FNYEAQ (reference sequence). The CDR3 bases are TGTGCTAGCAGTTCAGGGCCCGGGACTGAAGCTTTCTTT. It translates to CASSSGPGTEAFF. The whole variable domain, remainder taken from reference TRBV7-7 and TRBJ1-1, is GAGVSQSPRYKVTKRGQDVTLRCDPISSHATLYWYQQALGQGPEFLTYFNYEAQPDKSGLPSDRFSAERPEGSISTLTIQRTEQRDSAMYRCASSSGPGTEAFFGQGTRLTVV.

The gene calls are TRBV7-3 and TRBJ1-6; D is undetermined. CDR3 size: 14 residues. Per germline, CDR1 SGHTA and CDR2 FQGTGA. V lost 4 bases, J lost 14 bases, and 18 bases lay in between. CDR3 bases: TGTGCCAGCAGCTCGTCCCCTTCCGGGTTATCCCTCCACTTT. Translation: CASSSSPSGLSLHF. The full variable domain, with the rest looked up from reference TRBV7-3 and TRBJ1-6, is GAGVSQTPSNKVTEKGKYVELRCDPISGHTALYWYRQSLGQGPEFLIYFQGTGAADDSGLPNDRFFAVRPEGSVSTLKIQRTERGDSAVYLCASSSSPSGLSLHFGNGTRLTVT.

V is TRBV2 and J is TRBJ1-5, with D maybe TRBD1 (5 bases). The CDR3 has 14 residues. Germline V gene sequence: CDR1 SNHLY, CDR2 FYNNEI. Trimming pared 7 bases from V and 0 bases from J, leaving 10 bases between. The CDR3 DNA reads TGTGCCAGCACGATAGACAGTAGCAATCAGCCCCAGCATTTT. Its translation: CASTIDSSNQPQHF.

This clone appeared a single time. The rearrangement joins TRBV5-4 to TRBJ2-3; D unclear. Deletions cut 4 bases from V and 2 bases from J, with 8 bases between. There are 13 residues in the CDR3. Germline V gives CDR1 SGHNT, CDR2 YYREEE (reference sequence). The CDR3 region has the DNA TGTGCCAGCAGCACCTGGAACACAGATACGCAGTATTTT. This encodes CASSTWNTDTQYF.

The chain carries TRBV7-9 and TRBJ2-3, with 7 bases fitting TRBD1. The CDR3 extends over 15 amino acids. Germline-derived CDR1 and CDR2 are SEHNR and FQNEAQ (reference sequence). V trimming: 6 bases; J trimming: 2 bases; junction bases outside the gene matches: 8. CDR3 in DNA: TGTGCCAGCAGTTCCGGACAGGAACTCACAGATACGCAGTATTTT. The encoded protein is CASSSGQELTDTQYF.

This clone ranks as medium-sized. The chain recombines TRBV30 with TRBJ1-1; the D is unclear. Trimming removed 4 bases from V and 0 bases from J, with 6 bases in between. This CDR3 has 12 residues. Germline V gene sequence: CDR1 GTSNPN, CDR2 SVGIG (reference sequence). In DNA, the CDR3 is TGTGCCTGGAATCTAATGAACACTGAAGCTTTCTTT. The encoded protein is CAWNLMNTEAFF.

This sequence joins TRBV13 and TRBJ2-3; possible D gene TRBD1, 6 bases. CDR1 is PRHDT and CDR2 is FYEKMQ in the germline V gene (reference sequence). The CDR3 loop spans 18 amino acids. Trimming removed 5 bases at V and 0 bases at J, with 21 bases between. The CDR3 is CASSRSWWDTTSTDTQYF. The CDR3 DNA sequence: TGTGCCAGCAGCCGCTCTTGGTGGGACACTACTAGCACAGATACGCAGTATTTT.

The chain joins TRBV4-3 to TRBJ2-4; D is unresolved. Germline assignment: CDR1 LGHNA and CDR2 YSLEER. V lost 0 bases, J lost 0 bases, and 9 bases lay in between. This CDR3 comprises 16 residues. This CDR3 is CASSQDNWGAKNIQYF. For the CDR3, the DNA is TGCGCCAGCAGCCAAGATAATTGGGGAGCCAAAAACATTCAGTACTTC.

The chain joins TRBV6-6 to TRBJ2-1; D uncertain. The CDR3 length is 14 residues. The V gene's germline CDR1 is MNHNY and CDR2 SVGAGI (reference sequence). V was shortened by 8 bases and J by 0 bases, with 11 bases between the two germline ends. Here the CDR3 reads CASVERSSYNEQFF. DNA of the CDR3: TGTGCCAGCGTCGAAAGGAGCTCCTACAATGAGCAGTTCTTC.

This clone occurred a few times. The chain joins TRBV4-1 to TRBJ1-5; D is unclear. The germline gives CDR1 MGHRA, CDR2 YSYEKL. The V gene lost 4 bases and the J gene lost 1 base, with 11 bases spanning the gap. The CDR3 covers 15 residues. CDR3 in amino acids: CASSLADMSNQPQHF. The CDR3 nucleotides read TGCGCCAGCAGCCTAGCGGATATGAGCAATCAGCCCCAGCATTTT.

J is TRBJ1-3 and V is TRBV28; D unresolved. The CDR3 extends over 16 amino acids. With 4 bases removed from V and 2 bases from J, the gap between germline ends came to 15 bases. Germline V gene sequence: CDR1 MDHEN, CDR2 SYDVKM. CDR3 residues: CASSSRRISAGNTIYF. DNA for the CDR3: TGTGCCAGCAGTTCCCGACGGATCTCCGCTGGAAACACCATATATTTT.

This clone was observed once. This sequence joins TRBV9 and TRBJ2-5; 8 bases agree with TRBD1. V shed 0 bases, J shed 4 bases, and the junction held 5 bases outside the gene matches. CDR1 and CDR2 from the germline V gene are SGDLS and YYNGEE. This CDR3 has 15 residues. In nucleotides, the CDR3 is TGTGCCAGCAGCGTAGCCCAGGGGGCGGGAGAGACCCAGTACTTC. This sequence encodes CASSVAQGAGETQYF.

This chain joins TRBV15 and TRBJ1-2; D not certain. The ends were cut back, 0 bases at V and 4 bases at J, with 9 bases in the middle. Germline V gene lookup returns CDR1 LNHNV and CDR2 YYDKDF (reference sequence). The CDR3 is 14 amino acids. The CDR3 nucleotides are TGTGCCACCAGCAGAGACTCGACTCTCTATGGCTACACCTTC. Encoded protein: CATSRDSTLYGYTF. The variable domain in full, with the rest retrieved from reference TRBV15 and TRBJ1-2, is DAMVIQNPRYQVTQFGKPVTLSCSQTLNHNVMYWYQQKSSQAPKLLFHYYDKDFNNEADTPDNFQSRRPNTSFCFLDIRSPGLGDTAMYLCATSRDSTLYGYTFGSGTRLTVV.

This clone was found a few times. In DNA form, the CDR3 reads TGTGCCATCAGTGAGGGGGGGAGGGGCAATGAGCAGTTCTTC. Residues: CAISEGGRGNEQFF. The chain joins TRBV10-3 to TRBJ2-1; the match to TRBD2 covers 7 bases. V gave up 2 bases and J gave up 6 bases; unmatched junction bases: 4. Germline-derived CDR1 and CDR2 are ENHRY and SYGVKD. The CDR3 has 14 amino acids.

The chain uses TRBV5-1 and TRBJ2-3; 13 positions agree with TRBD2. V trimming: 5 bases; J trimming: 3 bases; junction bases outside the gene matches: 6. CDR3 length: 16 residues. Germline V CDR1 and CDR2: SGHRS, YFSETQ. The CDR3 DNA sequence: TGCGCCAGCAGGCCTACTAGCGGGGGGGTAACAGATACGCAGTATTTT. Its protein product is CASRPTSGGVTDTQYF.

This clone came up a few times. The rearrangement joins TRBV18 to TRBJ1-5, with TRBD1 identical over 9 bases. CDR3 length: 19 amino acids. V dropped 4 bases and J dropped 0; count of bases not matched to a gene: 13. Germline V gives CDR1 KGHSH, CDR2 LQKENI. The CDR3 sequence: CASSRTPGQGTYSNQPQHF. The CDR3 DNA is TGTGCCAGCTCACGGACTCCGGGACAGGGTACCTATAGCAATCAGCCCCAGCATTTT.